The present T cell receptor (beta chain) was sequenced within a study of T cells in Graves' hyperthyroidism and ophthalmopathy. Study summary: It was at initial diagnosis, before any treatment, that peripheral blood was collected.

Germline V gene sequence: CDR1 GTSNPN, CDR2 SVGIG (reference sequence). This CDR3 is built from 14 residues. Trimming took off 4 bases at V and 0 bases at J, with 12 bases between the two ends. The source material, RNA transcripts, was used to amplify TCR beta CDR3 regions. A first-round RT-PCR of the TCR CDR3 used the HTBI primer set. TCRdb passed the multiplex PCR reads through MiXCR, listing each CDR3 protein once. The sample carries approximately 380,000 distinct CDR3 sequences, around a sixth recorded once. Investigators excluded patients with uncontrolled infection, other autoimmune disease, pregnancy or lactation. Clinical symptoms, serum thyroxine, TRAb, thyroid ultrasound and orbital computed tomography informed diagnoses.

Sequenced sample: blood. This receptor was obtained from a man in his late teens or twenties with Graves' ophthalmopathy. The J gene is TRBJ1-1, the V gene TRBV30; tentative D call: TRBD1 (6 bases). The CDR3 DNA is TGTGCCTGGAATAAGGGGGAGATGAACACTGAAGCTTTCTTT. Translated: CAWNKGEMNTEAFF.